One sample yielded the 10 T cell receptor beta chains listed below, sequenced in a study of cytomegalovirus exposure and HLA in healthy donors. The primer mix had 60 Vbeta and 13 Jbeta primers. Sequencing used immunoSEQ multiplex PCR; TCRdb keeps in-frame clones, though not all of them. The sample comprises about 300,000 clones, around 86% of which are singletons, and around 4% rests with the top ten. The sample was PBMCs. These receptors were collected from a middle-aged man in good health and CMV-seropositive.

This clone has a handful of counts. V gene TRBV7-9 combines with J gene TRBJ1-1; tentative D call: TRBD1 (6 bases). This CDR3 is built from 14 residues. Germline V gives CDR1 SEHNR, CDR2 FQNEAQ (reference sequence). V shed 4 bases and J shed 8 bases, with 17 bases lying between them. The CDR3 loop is CASSSRDTRQEAFF. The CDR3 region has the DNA TGTGCCAGCAGCTCCCGGGACACTCGACAAGAAGCTTTCTTT.

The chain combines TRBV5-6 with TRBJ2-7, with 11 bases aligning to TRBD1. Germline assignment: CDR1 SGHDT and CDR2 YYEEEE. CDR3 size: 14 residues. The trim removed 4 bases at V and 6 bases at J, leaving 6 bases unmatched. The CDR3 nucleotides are TGTGCCAGCAGCGGCGGGACAGGGGGGAGCGAGCAGTACTTC. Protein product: CASSGGTGGSEQYF.

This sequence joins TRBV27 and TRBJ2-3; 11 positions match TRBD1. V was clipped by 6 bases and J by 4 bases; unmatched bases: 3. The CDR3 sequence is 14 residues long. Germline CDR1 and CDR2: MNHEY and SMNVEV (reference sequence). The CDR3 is CASRRTGGPDTQYF. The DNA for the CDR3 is TGTGCCAGCAGGAGGACAGGGGGCCCAGATACGCAGTATTTT.

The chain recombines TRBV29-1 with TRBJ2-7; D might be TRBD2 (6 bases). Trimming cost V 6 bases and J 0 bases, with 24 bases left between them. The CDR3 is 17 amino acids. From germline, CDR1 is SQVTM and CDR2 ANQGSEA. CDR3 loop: CSVAGPLLLATSYEQYF. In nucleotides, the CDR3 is TGCAGCGTGGCGGGGCCTTTACTACTGGCGACCTCCTACGAGCAGTACTTC.

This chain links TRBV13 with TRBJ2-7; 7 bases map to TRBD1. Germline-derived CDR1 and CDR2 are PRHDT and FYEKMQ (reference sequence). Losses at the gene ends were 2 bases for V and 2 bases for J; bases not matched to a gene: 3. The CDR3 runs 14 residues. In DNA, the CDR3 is TGTGCCAGCAGCTTAAGGGGACAGCCCTACGAGCAGTACTTC. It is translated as CASSLRGQPYEQYF.

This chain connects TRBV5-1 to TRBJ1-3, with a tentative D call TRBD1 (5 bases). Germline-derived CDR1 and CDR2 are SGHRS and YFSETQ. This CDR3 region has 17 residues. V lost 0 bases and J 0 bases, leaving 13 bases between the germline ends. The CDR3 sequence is CASSLDRFTRSGNTIYF. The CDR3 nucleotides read TGCGCCAGCAGCTTGGACAGGTTTACCCGCTCTGGAAACACCATATATTTT.

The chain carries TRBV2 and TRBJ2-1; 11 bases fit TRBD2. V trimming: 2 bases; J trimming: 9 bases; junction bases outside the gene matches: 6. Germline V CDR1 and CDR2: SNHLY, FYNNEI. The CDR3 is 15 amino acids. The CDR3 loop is CASSETLAGVGEQFF. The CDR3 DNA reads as TGTGCCAGCAGTGAAACACTAGCGGGAGTGGGTGAGCAGTTCTTC.

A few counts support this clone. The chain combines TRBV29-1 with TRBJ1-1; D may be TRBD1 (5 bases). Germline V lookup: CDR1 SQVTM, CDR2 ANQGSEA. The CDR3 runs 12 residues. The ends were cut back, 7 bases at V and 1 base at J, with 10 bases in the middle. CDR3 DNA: TGCAGCGCCATCACAGGGAACACTGAAGCTTTCTTT. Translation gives CSAITGNTEAFF.

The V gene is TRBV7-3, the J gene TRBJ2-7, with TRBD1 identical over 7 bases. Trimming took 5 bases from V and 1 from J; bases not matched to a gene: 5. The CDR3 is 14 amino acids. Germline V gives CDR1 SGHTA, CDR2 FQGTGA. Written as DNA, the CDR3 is TGTGCCAGCAGCAAGACAGGGTCTTCCTACGAGCAGTACTTC. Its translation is CASSKTGSSYEQYF.

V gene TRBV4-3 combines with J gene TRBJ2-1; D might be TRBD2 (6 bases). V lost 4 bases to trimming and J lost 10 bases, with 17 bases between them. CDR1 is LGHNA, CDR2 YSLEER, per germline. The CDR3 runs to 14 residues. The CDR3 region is CASSRGLGVSEQFF. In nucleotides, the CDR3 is TGCGCCAGCAGCCGGGGACTTGGTGTTAGCGAGCAGTTCTTC.